This T cell receptor beta chain comes out of a study of cytomegalovirus exposure and HLA in healthy donors. Study-level findings and limits: Among TCR beta chains, those listed as cytomegalovirus-associated numbered some 170.

Primers: 60 Vbeta forward and 13 Jbeta reverse. The assay was immunoSEQ multiplex PCR, and TCRdb's table has in-frame clones only and misses some. Here the sample spans about 110,000 clones, approximately 83% being singletons. Germline CDR1 and CDR2: MNHNY and SVGAGI (reference sequence). The CDR3 covers 15 residues. With V trimmed by 6 bases and J by 3 bases, 7 bases remained unmatched. A single count supports this clone. Its specificity is unknown. This rearrangement joins TRBV6-6 to TRBJ2-5; 10 bases are a match to TRBD1. Sequenced sample: PBMCs. The sequence derives from a man aged 35-49 years in good health and CMV-seronegative. This CDR3 reads CASRRIGQGEETQYF. CDR3 coding DNA: TGTGCCAGCAGGAGGATCGGACAGGGGGAAGAGACCCAGTACTTC.